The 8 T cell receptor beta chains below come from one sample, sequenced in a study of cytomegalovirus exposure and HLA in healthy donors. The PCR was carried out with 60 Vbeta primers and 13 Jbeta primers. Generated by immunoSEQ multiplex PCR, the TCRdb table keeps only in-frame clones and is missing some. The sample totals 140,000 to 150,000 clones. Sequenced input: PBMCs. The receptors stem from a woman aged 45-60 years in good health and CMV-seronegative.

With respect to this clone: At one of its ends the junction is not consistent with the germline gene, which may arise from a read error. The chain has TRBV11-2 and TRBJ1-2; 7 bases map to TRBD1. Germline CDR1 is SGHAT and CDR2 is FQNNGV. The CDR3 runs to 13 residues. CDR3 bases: TGTGCCGGCAGCTTAGGGACAGATTATGGCTACACCTTC. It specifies CAGSLGTDYGYTF.

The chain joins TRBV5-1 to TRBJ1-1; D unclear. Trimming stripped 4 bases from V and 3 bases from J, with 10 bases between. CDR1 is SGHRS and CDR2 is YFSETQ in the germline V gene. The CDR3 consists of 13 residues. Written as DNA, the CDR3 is TGCGCCAGCAGCCTGGAAGCCGACACTGAAGCTTTCTTT. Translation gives CASSLEADTEAFF.

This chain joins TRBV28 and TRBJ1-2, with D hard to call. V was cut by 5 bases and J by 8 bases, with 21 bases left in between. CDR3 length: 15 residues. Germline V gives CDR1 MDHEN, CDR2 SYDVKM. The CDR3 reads CASSPPPGREDGYTF. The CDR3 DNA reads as TGTGCCAGCAGTCCACCCCCGGGGAGGGAAGACGGCTACACCTTC.

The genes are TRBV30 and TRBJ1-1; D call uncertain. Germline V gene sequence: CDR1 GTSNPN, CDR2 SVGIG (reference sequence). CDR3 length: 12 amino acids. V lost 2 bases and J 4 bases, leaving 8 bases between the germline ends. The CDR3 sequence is CAWSMGATEAFF. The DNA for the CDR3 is TGTGCCTGGAGTATGGGCGCCACTGAAGCTTTCTTT.

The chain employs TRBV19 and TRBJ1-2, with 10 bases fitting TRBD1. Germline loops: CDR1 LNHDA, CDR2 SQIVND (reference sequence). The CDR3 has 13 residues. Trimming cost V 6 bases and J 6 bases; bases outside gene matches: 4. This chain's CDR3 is CASSRGQGHGYTF. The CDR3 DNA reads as TGTGCCAGTAGCCGGGGACAGGGGCATGGCTACACCTTC.

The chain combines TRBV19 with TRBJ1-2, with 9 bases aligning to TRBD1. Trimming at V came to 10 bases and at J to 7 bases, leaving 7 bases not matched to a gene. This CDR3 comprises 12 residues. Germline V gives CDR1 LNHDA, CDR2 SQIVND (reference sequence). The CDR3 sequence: CATHRGRSGYTF. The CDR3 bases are TGTGCCACCCACAGGGGGCGAAGTGGCTACACCTTC.

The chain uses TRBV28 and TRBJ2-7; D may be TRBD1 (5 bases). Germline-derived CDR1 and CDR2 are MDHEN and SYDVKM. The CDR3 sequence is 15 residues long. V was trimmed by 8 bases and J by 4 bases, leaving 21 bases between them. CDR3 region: CASVDGTKGWYEQYF. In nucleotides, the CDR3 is TGTGCCAGCGTCGACGGTACTAAGGGGTGGTACGAGCAGTACTTC.

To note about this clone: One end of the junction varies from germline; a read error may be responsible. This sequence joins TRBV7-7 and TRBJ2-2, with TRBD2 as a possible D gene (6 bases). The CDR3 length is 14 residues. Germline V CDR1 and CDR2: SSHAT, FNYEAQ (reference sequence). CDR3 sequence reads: CASSPGVATGELFF. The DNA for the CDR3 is TGTGCTAGCAGCCCGGGAGTGGCCACCGGGGAGCTGTTTTTT.